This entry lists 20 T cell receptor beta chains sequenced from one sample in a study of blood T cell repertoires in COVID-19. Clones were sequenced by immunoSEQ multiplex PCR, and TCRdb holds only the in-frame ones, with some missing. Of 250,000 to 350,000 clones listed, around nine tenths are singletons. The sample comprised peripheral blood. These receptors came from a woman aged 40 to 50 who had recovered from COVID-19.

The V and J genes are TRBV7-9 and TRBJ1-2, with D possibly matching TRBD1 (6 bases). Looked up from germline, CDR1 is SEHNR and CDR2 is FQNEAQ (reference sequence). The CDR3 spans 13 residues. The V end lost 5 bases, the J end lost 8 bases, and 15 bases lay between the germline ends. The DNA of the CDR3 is TGTGCCAGCAGCCTCCCGGGGGGGCGAGGCTACACCTTC. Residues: CASSLPGGRGYTF.

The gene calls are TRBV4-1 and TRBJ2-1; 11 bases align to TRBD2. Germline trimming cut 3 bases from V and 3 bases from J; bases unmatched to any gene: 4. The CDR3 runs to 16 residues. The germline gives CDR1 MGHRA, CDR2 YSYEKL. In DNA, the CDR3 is TGCGCCAGCAGCCACAGAGGGACTAGCGGCTACAATGAGCAGTTCTTC. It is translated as CASSHRGTSGYNEQFF.

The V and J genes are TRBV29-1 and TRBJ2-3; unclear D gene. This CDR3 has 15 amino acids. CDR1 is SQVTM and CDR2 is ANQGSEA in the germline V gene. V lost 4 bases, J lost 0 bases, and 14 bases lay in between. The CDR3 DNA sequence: TGCAGCGTTGCAAACAACCGTGCTAGCACAGATACGCAGTATTTT. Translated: CSVANNRASTDTQYF.

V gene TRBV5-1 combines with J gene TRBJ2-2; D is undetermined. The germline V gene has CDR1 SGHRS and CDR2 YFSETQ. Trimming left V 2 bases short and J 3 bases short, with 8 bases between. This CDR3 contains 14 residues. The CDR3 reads CASSFGRYTGELFF. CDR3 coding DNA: TGCGCCAGCAGCTTTGGCAGGTACACCGGGGAGCTGTTTTTT.

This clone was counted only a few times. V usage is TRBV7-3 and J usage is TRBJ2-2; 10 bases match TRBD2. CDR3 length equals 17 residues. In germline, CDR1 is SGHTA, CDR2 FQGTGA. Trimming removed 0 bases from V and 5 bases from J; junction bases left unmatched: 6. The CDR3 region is CASSLTGAGGRTGELFF. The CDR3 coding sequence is TGTGCCAGCAGCTTAACCGGAGCGGGAGGGCGGACCGGGGAGCTGTTTTTT.

The DNA for the CDR3 is TGTGCCAGCAGTTTACCCCCTCGGGACGAGCAGTACTTC. It codes for CASSLPPRDEQYF. The rearrangement links TRBV28 to TRBJ2-7; no clear D. V gave up 2 bases and J gave up 5 bases, with 10 bases separating them. The germline V gene has CDR1 MDHEN and CDR2 SYDVKM. The CDR3 covers 13 residues.

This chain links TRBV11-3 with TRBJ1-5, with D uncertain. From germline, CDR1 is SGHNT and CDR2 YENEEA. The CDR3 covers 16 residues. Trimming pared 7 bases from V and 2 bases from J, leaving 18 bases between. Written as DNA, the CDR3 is TGTGCCAGCAACCCCTGGAGAAGGAAGGGCAATCAGCCCCAGCATTTT. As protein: CASNPWRRKGNQPQHF. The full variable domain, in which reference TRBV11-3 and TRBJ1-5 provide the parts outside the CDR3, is EAGVVQSPRYKIIEKKQPVAFWCNPISGHNTLYWYLQNLGQGPELLIRYENEEAVDDSQLPKDRFSAERLKGVDSTLKIQPAELGDSAVYLCASNPWRRKGNQPQHFGDGTRLSIL.

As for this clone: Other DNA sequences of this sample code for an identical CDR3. This chain's CDR3 is CASSLGQGNSPLHF. The DNA of the CDR3 is TGTGCCAGCAGCCTGGGACAGGGAAATTCACCCCTCCACTTT. The chain uses TRBV27 and TRBJ1-6, with TRBD1 identical over 9 bases. The CDR3 is 14 amino acids. V gave up 6 bases and J gave up 7 bases; unmatched junction bases: 4. The germline V gene has CDR1 MNHEY and CDR2 SMNVEV (reference sequence).

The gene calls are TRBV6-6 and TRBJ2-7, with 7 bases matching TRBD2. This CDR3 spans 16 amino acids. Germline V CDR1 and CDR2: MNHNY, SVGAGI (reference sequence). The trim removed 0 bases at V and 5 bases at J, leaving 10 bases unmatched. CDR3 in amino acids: CASSYSVRREWDEQYF. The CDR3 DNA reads TGTGCCAGCAGTTACTCCGTGCGGCGGGAGTGGGACGAGCAGTACTTC.

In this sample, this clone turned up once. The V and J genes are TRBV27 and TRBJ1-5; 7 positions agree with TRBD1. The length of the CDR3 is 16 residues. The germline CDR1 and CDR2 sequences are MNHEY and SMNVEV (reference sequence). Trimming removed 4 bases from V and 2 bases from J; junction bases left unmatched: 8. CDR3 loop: CASSSGTQGGNQPQHF. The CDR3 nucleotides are TGTGCCAGCAGTTCCGGGACCCAGGGGGGCAATCAGCCCCAGCATTTT.

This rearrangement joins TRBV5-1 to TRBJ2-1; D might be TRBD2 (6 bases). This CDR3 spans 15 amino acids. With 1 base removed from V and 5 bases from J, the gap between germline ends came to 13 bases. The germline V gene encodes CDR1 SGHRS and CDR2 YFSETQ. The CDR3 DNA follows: TGCGCCAGCAGCTTGTCCGGCGGGATCCACAATGAGCAGTTCTTC. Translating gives CASSLSGGIHNEQFF. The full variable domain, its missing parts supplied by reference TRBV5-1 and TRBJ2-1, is KAGVTQTPRYLIKTRGQQVTLSCSPISGHRSVSWYQQTPGQGLQFLFEYFSETQRNKGNFPGRFSGRQFSNSRSEMNVSTLELGDSALYLCASSLSGGIHNEQFFGPGTRLTVL.

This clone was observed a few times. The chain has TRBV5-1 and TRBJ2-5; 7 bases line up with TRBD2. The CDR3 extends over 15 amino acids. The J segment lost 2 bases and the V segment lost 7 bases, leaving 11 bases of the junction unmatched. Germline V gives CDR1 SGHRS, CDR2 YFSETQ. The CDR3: CASFTQSGNQETQYF. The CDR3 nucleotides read TGCGCCAGCTTCACTCAGAGCGGGAATCAAGAGACCCAGTACTTC. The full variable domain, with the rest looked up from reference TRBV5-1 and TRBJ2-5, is KAGVTQTPRYLIKTRGQQVTLSCSPISGHRSVSWYQQTPGQGLQFLFEYFSETQRNKGNFPGRFSGRQFSNSRSEMNVSTLELGDSALYLCASFTQSGNQETQYFGPGTRLLVL.

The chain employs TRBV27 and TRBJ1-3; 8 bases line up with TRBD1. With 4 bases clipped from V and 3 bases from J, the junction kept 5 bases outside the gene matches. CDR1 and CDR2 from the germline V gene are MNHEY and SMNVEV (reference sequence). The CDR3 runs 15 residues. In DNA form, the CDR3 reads TGTGCCAGCAGTTCACTCGACAGGGGTGGAAACACCATATATTTT. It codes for CASSSLDRGGNTIYF.

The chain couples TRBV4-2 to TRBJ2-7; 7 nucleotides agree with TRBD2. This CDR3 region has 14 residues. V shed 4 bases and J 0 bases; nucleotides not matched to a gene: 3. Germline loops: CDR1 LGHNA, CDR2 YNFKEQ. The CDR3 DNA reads TGTGCCAGCAGCCCTCGACTAGCCTCCTACGAGCAGTACTTC. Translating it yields CASSPRLASYEQYF.

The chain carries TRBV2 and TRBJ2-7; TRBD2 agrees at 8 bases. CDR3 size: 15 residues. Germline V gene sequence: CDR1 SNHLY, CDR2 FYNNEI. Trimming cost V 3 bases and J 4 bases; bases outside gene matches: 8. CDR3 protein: CASSDSGSFRYEQYF. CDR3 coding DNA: TGTGCCAGCAGTGACAGCGGGAGCTTTAGGTACGAGCAGTACTTC.

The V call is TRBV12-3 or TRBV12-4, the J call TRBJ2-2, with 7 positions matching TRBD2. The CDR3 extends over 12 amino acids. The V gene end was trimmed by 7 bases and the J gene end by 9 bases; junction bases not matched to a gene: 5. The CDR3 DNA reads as TGTGCCAGCACAACCGGGAGGCGGGAGCTGTTTTTT. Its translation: CASTTGRRELFF.

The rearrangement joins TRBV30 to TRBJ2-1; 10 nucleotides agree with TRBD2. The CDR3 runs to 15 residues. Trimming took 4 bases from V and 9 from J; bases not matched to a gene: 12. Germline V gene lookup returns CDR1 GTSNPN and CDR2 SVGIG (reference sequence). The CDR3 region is CAWKKVAGGLAEQFF. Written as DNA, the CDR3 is TGTGCCTGGAAAAAAGTAGCGGGAGGTCTGGCTGAGCAGTTCTTC.

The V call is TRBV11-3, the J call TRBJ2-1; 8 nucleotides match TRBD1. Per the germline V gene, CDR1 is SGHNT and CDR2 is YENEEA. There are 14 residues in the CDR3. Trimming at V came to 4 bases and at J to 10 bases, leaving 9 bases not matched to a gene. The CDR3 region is CASSSYSQGVEQFF. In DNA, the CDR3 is TGTGCCAGCAGCTCATACTCACAGGGGGTCGAGCAGTTCTTC.

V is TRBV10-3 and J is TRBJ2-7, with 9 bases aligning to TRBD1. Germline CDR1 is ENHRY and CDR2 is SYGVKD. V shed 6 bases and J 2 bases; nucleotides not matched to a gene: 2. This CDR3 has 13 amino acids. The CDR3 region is CAISRQGAYEQYF. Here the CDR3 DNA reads TGTGCCATCAGCCGACAGGGGGCCTACGAGCAGTACTTC.

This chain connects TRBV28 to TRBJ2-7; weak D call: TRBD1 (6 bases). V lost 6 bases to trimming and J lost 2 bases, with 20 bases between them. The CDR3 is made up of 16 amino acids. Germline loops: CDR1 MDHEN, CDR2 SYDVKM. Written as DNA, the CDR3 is TGTGCCAGCAGGGGGGCGGGTCCAAAACGTCCCTACGAGCAGTACTTC. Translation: CASRGAGPKRPYEQYF.